The present entry profiles one TCR beta chain with its context. This clone was seen a handful of times. Its antigen target is currently unknown. No quality values exist for individual bases; no much larger clone is one base distant. The germline V gene yields SGHTA for CDR1 and FQGTGA for CDR2. There are 13 amino acids in the CDR3, from cysteine to phenylalanine inclusive. Only the CDR3 DNA stays, 39 bases, in frame from base 1. V is reduced by 2 bases and J by 1 base, leaving a spacing of 5 bases between them. The sample comes from a study of regulatory dendritic cells for organ transplantation (dated by TCRdb to between 2016 and 2019). General notes on the study: Before and after allostimulation with regulatory or mature dendritic cells, TCRbeta repertoires were sequenced from sorted naive and memory CD4+ and CD8+ T cells. The paper's findings and limits, for the study overall: Naive CD4+ and CD8+ T cells showed highly diverse repertoires, whereas memory cells were less diverse and memory CD8+ cells were the most oligoclonal. Sequencing was done in only a couple of subjects, and the authors reported considerable heterogeneity between individuals in the alloreactive memory CD8+ T cell pool. Of the resting subsets, memory CD8+ T cells had the largest number of alloreactive TCR clonotypes. In both subjects, allostimulation led to expansion of memory CD8+ clones, although regulatory dendritic cells appeared to cause more limited expansion than mature dendritic cells did.

A multiplexed two-step PCR with Vbeta-specific forward primers and Jbeta-specific reverse primers was used to amplify the TCRbeta CDR3 regions. TCRbeta libraries were sequenced on an Illumina instrument through the immunoSEQ service. As for the authors' bioinformatics: IMGT annotation was used to assign V, D and J genes, and synthetic CDR3 analogues were used to correct counts for multiplex PCR bias. Repertoire clonality was computed in the immunoSEQ Analyzer as one minus normalized Shannon entropy. Clonal expansion was defined using Fisher's exact test with Benjamini-Hochberg false discovery rate control and a two-tailed threshold of P<0.01. TCRdb carries this immuneACCESS record with in-frame sequences only. Its versions omit some clonotypes, under half of them owing to an unresolved V gene in the studies checked, with the rest unexplained. That table furnishes V, J and clone size, whereas the DNA furnished D and trimming. Recorded for this sample are about 34,000 clones; less than 90% of them occurred a single time. The top ten hold 0.05% to 0.065% of the sample.

FACS was used to sort naive T cells as CD45RA+ cells and memory T cells as CD45RO+ CD4+ or CD8+ cells. The T cells used for TCR sequencing were obtained from two healthy control subjects. Unstimulated sorted T cell subsets were used as baseline controls for the mixed lymphocyte reactions. Genomic DNA was extracted with the Qiagen DNeasy Blood & Tissue Kit. The sequence was obtained from a human donor in good health. The rearrangement combines TRBV7-3 with TRBJ1-1, with the D gene not clear enough to name. The material sequenced was naive CD4+ T cells from blood. The cell subset or site label here, explained by the study, means: CD45RA+ naive T cells. The nucleotides read TGTGCCAGCAGCTTACAGGAGAACACTGAAGCTTTCTTT. Its protein is CASSLQENTEAFF.